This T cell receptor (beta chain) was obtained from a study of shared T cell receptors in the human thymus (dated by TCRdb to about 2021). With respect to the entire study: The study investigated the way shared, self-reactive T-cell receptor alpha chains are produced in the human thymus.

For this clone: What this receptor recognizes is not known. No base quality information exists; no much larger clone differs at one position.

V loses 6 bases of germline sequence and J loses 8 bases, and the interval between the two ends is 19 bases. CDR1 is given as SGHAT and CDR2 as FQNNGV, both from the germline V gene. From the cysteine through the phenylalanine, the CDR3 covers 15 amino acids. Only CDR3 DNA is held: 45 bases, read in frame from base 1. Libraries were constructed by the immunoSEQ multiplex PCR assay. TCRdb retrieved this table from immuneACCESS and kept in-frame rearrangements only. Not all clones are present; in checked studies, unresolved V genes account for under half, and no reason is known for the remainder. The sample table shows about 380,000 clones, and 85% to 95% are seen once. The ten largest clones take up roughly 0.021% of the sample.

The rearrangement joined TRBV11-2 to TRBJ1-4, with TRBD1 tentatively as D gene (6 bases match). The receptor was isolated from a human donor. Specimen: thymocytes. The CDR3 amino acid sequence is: CASRGPGGSREKLFF. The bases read TGTGCCAGCAGGGGCCCGGGGGGCTCACGAGAAAAACTGTTTTTT.